This T cell receptor beta chain is from a study of human T cells and chemical hapten exposure. Study summary: Enrolled patients were predominantly female and had alopecia areata, totalis or universalis.

Indicated time point: pre-sensitization, week 0. As for treatment: therapeutic diphenylcyclopropenone sensitization with weekly scalp DPC. It was the library that attached unique molecular identifiers to individual cDNA molecules. MiXCR, applied by TCRdb to the RACE reads, yields one record per CDR3 protein. The sample has 250,000 or so distinct CDR3 sequences, roughly 7.4% seen once; the top ten hold around 1.2%. This clonotype appeared a few times. An end of the junction differs from the germline gene, which may be a read error. The germline CDR1 and CDR2 sequences are MNHNY and SVGAGI (reference sequence). This CDR3 has 16 residues.

The sequences come from whole blood, collected in connection with sensitization to the hapten diphenylcyclopropenone (DPC). The chain links TRBV6-6 to TRBJ1-5; 9 bases map to TRBD1. The TCR sequence derives from a man aged 18 to 30 with alopecia areata. Some clones in this sample may be carry-over from other donors' samples. CDR3 residues: CASSDSQGAGNQPQHF. In DNA, the CDR3 is TGTGCCAGCAGTGACTCACAGGGGGCGGGGAATCAGCCCCAGCATTTT.